This T cell receptor beta chain derives from a study of blood T cell repertoires in COVID-19. V was clipped by 2 bases and J by 6 bases, with 8 bases between them. The CDR3 extends over 14 amino acids. The V gene's germline CDR1 is LGHDT and CDR2 YNNKEL (reference sequence). The authors' processing: Reference gene primer amplification yielded estimated nucleated cell counts. Produced via immunoSEQ multiplex PCR; TCRdb's table is partial and in-frame only. That table is the source of V, J and clone size, and D and trimming were worked out from the DNA. The sample carries 150,000 or so clones, 80% to 90% recorded once.

This receptor was taken from a man aged 18 to 29 with COVID-19, enrolled during active disease. The source material was peripheral blood. The chain combines TRBV3-1 (or the pseudogene TRBV3-2) with TRBJ1-6; no clear D gene. The CDR3 protein is CASSQSGSNSPLHF. DNA for the CDR3: TGTGCCAGCAGCCAAAGCGGTAGTAATTCACCCCTCCACTTT.